One and the same sample provided the 16 T cell receptor beta chains below, sequenced in a study of radiation and T cells in renal cell carcinoma. Time point: baseline pretreatment blood. Treatment given: 15 Gy SBRT to primary tumor, nephrectomy 4 weeks later. Sequenced by immunoSEQ multiplex PCR; TCRdb stores in-frame clones only, minus some. The sample comprises 140,000 to 150,000 clones, 88% of which are singletons, and around 4.4% rests with the top ten. The material sequenced was blood, taken from a patient whose treatment included radiotherapy and nephrectomy. Receptor source: a woman in her seventies with renal cell carcinoma.

V and J are TRBV6-1 and TRBJ1-4; possible D gene TRBD1, 6 bases. With 2 bases removed from V and 8 bases from J, the gap between germline ends came to 12 bases. Germline V CDR1 and CDR2: MNHNS, SASEGT. The CDR3 consists of 14 residues. This CDR3 reads CASSELQGREKLFF. Here the CDR3 DNA reads TGTGCCAGCAGTGAATTGCAGGGGCGGGAAAAACTGTTTTTT.

The J gene is TRBJ2-3, the V gene TRBV7-9; D gene unclear. CDR1 and CDR2 (germline): SEHNR, FQNEAQ (reference sequence). Trimming took off 1 base at V and 4 bases at J, with 9 bases between the two ends. CDR3 length: 14 amino acids. For the CDR3, the DNA is TGTGCCAGCAGCTTAGTGGGATTCGCAGATACGCAGTATTTT. It is translated as CASSLVGFADTQYF.

This chain connects TRBV5-4 to TRBJ1-1, with TRBD1 as a possible D gene (6 bases). V was pared by 4 bases and J by 0 bases, with 13 bases between. The CDR3 has 15 residues. Per the germline V gene, CDR1 is SGHNT and CDR2 is YYREEE (reference sequence). CDR3 coding DNA: TGTGCCAGCAGCCTGGACAGCAACATGAACACTGAAGCTTTCTTT. Translated: CASSLDSNMNTEAFF. Using reference TRBV5-4 and TRBJ1-1 for the parts outside the CDR3, the full variable domain is ETGVTQSPTHLIKTRGQQVTLRCSSQSGHNTVSWYQQALGQGPQFIFQYYREEENGRGNFPPRFSGLQFPNYSSELNVNALELDDSALYLCASSLDSNMNTEAFFGQGTRLTVV.

The chain carries TRBV29-1 and TRBJ2-3; a weak D match, TRBD2 (6 bases). Trimming removed 5 bases at V and 2 bases at J, with 14 bases between. The germline V gene encodes CDR1 SQVTM and CDR2 ANQGSEA. The length of the CDR3 is 14 residues. The chain's CDR3 is CSVSSAGSTDTQYF. Written as DNA, the CDR3 is TGCAGCGTTAGTTCGGCGGGGTCCACAGATACGCAGTATTTT.

This clone was seen just once. The chain uses TRBV5-6 and TRBJ1-4; D unclear. The CDR3 spans 12 residues. Trimming pared 2 bases from V and 4 bases from J, leaving 3 bases between. CDR1 and CDR2 from the germline V gene are SGHDT and YYEEEE. The CDR3, as DNA: TGTGCCAGCAGCTTAGGTAATGAAAAACTGTTTTTT. It is translated as CASSLGNEKLFF.

V and J are TRBV5-4 and TRBJ2-7, with D possibly matching TRBD2 (5 bases). CDR1 SGHNT and CDR2 YYREEE come from the germline V gene (reference sequence). CDR3 size: 13 residues. Trimming left V 4 bases short and J 6 bases short, with 14 bases between. In DNA, the CDR3 is TGTGCCAGCAGCACCGGACTCCCCCCCGAGCAGTACTTC. This sequence encodes CASSTGLPPEQYF.

This chain links TRBV5-1 with TRBJ2-1; D is perhaps TRBD1 or TRBD2 (5 bases each). Germline CDR1 and CDR2: SGHRS and YFSETQ. With 0 bases removed from V and 4 bases from J, the gap between germline ends came to 11 bases. The CDR3 runs 15 residues. CDR3 loop: CASSLESGPYNEQFF. DNA of the CDR3: TGCGCCAGCAGCTTGGAATCGGGGCCTTACAATGAGCAGTTCTTC.

The chain uses TRBV5-1 and TRBJ1-4, with TRBD1 matching 8 bases. Germline V lookup: CDR1 SGHRS, CDR2 YFSETQ. The V segment lost 1 base and the J segment 7 bases; nucleotides outside the gene matches: 6. The CDR3 contains 15 residues. The CDR3 region is CASSLQGARGEKLFF. The CDR3 nucleotides read TGCGCCAGCAGCTTGCAGGGGGCGCGGGGTGAAAAACTGTTTTTT. Looking up the rest from reference TRBV5-1 and TRBJ1-4 gives the full variable domain: KAGVTQTPRYLIKTRGQQVTLSCSPISGHRSVSWYQQTPGQGLQFLFEYFSETQRNKGNFPGRFSGRQFSNSRSEMNVSTLELGDSALYLCASSLQGARGEKLFFGSGTQLSVL.

The CDR3 DNA follows: TGTGCCAGCAGCGTTGACAGGGGTGGGTTTTACAATGAGCAGTTCTTC. As protein: CASSVDRGGFYNEQFF. The J gene is TRBJ2-1, the V gene TRBV7-2; 8 bases map to TRBD1. This CDR3 is built from 16 residues. The V segment lost 5 bases and the J segment 4 bases; nucleotides outside the gene matches: 10. Germline lookup yields CDR1 SGHTA and CDR2 FQGNSA.

The chain couples TRBV19 to TRBJ2-2, with 13 bases aligning to TRBD2. Germline-derived CDR1 and CDR2 are LNHDA and SQIVND (reference sequence). Losses at the gene ends were 5 bases for V and 5 bases for J; bases not matched to a gene: 5. The CDR3 spans 16 residues. The CDR3 DNA is TGTGCCAGTAGTTTATCGACTAGCGGGGGGACCGGGGAGCTGTTTTTT. It yields the protein CASSLSTSGGTGELFF. The complete variable domain, with remaining parts taken from reference TRBV19 and TRBJ2-2, reads DGGITQSPKYLFRKEGQNVTLSCEQNLNHDAMYWYRQDPGQGLRLIYYSQIVNDFQKGDIAEGYSVSREKKESFPLTVTSAQKNPTAFYLCASSLSTSGGTGELFFGEGSRLTVL.

The chain has TRBV28 and TRBJ1-1, with TRBD1 as a possible D gene (5 bases). Germline V gene sequence: CDR1 MDHEN, CDR2 SYDVKM. CDR3 length: 13 amino acids. Trimming shortened V by 5 bases and J by 3 bases, and 10 bases separated the two germline ends. This CDR3 reads CASSADSYTEAFF. The CDR3 DNA is TGTGCCAGCAGTGCCGACAGCTACACTGAAGCTTTCTTT.

The chain links TRBV19 to TRBJ1-6, with a tentative D call TRBD1 (6 bases). The CDR3 is made up of 15 amino acids. The V gene's germline CDR1 is LNHDA and CDR2 SQIVND (reference sequence). Between the trimmed V and J ends, which lost 2 bases and 6 bases, there was a span of 11 bases. For the CDR3, the DNA is TGTGCCAGTAGTATATCAGGGGTGGGTAATTCACCCCTCCACTTT. This sequence encodes CASSISGVGNSPLHF.

The rearrangement joins TRBV5-6 to TRBJ2-7, with D maybe TRBD1 (5 bases). The CDR3 runs to 12 residues. V was clipped by 0 bases and J by 4 bases, with 5 bases between them. Germline loops: CDR1 SGHDT, CDR2 YYEEEE. The CDR3 loop reads CASSLDRYEQYF. The CDR3 DNA reads as TGTGCCAGCAGCTTGGACAGGTACGAGCAGTACTTC.

In its sample, this clone was seen once. The chain links TRBV7-3 to TRBJ2-3, with D tentatively TRBD1 (6 bases). CDR1 is SGHTA and CDR2 is FQGTGA in the germline V gene. This CDR3 is built from 17 residues. V gave up 3 bases and J gave up 4 bases, with 20 bases separating them. In DNA form, the CDR3 reads TGTGCCAGCAGCTTGGGACAAACCCTCACTCTTGCAGATACGCAGTATTTT. Its translation: CASSLGQTLTLADTQYF.

The chain uses TRBV19 and TRBJ2-7; the D gene could be TRBD1 or TRBD2 (5 bases each). The CDR3 runs 15 residues. V lost 8 bases and J lost 3, with 20 bases in between. Germline-derived CDR1 and CDR2 are LNHDA and SQIVND (reference sequence). As DNA, the CDR3 is TGTGCCAGTCAATCCCACGGGACCGGTCACTACGAGCAGTACTTC. This encodes CASQSHGTGHYEQYF.

This sequence joins TRBV4-3 and TRBJ1-5; no reliable D call. CDR3 size: 15 residues. V dropped 4 bases and J dropped 0 bases, with 10 bases sitting between them. Germline assignment: CDR1 LGHNA and CDR2 YSLEER. CDR3 region: CASSPRRFSNQPQHF. CDR3 DNA sequence: TGCGCCAGCAGCCCGAGGCGGTTTAGCAATCAGCCCCAGCATTTT.